The 16 T cell receptor beta chains given below trace back to one sample, sequenced in a study of tumor-infiltrating lymphocytes in primary liver carcinoma. Using a constant-region primer together with ProtoScript II reverse transcriptase, TCR beta cDNA was made from about 500 ng of total RNA. Libraries for TCR beta were built through three nested multiplex PCR rounds, which together made up a slightly modified ARM-PCR procedure. It was with TRBV1-TRBV30 forward primers and a C-beta reverse primer that the first two PCR rounds were run, at 10 cycles each. TCRdb recomputed calls from the multiplex PCR reads with MiXCR, one row per CDR3 protein. The sample includes roughly 70,000 distinct CDR3 sequences, roughly two thirds seen only once; the top ten take 40% to 45%. Co-extracting RNA and DNA was done with 20-30 mg of unsorted bulk tissue as input. Sequencing was performed on liver tumor tissue from sampling region 4. The subset is: tumor region T4, right-lateral pole. The receptors shown here come from a middle-aged man with primary liver carcinoma and hepatitis B virus infection.

This clonotype showed up just once. A read error may produce the germline difference seen at one junction end. CDR3 DNA: TGTGCCAGCAGTGAACAGGGACCCACAGGGACCCAGTGCTTC. It yields the protein CASSEQGPTGTQCF. This sequence joins TRBV2 and TRBJ2-5, with D possibly being TRBD1 (6 bases). CDR1 and CDR2 from the germline V gene are SNHLY and FYNNEI. CDR3 length equals 14 residues.

Note on this clonotype: Since no conserved phenylalanine or tryptophan closes the CDR3, a read error is the likely cause. The chain recombines TRBV29-1 with TRBJ2-1; perhaps D is TRBD1 or TRBD2 (6 bases each). CDR3 length equals 12 residues. Looked up from germline, CDR1 is SQVTM and CDR2 is ANQGSEA. CDR3 amino acids: CNARLGGNEQFS. The CDR3 bases are TGCAACGCCCGCCTAGGGGGGAATGAGCAGTTCTCC.

In its sample, this clonotype was seen a few times. The V call is TRBV5-4, the J call TRBJ2-6; D uncertain. The V and J ends lost 0 bases and 3 bases respectively, with 19 bases between them. The germline CDR1 and CDR2 sequences are SGHNT and YYREEE (reference sequence). The CDR3 loop spans 19 amino acids. The CDR3 loop is CASSLEWAAEVYGANVLTF. CDR3 sequence (DNA): TGTGCCAGCAGCTTGGAGTGGGCAGCCGAGGTCTATGGGGCCAACGTCCTGACTTTC.

Turning to this clonotype: The junction shows a germline mismatch at one end, possibly a read error. The V call is TRBV11-2, the J call TRBJ2-3, with TRBD2 identical over 7 bases. Germline loops: CDR1 SGHAT, CDR2 FQNNGV. The CDR3 is 18 amino acids. CDR3 region: CAISLGGISGRAEDTQYF. The CDR3 coding sequence is TGTGCCATCAGCTTAGGAGGGATTAGTGGGAGGGCCGAAGATACGCAGTATTTT.

Remarks on this clonotype: This may come from a read error, since a much larger clone is one base off. This CDR3 is CASSLSGKDSIYF. DNA for the CDR3: TGTGCCAGCAGTCTTTCAGGGAAAGACAGCATATATTTT. This chain uses TRBV28 with TRBJ1-3, with D perhaps TRBD1 (5 bases). The V gene lost 5 bases and the J gene lost 12 bases, with 17 bases spanning the gap. Germline-derived CDR1 and CDR2 are MDHEN and SYDVKM. The CDR3 totals 13 residues.

About this clonotype itself: A much larger clone lies one base from this, so it may be a read error. The CDR3 is CTSSSLPLSGGTDTQYF. As DNA, the CDR3 is TGTACCAGCAGTTCACTCCCCCTAAGCGGGGGGACAGATACGCAGTATTTT. The gene calls are TRBV6-5 and TRBJ2-3; 9 bases fit TRBD2. This CDR3 region has 17 residues. The germline V gene has CDR1 MNHEY and CDR2 SVGAGI.

The V call is TRBV7-9, the J call TRBJ2-5, with TRBD2 matching over 9 bases. The CDR3 loop spans 15 amino acids. Per the germline V gene, CDR1 is SEHNR and CDR2 is FQNEAQ (reference sequence). Here the CDR3 DNA reads TGTGCAAGCGGCAGGACTAGCGAGGGCCTAGAGACCCAGTACTTC. Its translation is CASGRTSEGLETQYF.

The chain carries TRBV4-1 and TRBJ1-3; D call uncertain. CDR1 and CDR2 (germline): MGHRA, YSYEKL. The CDR3 runs 16 residues. The CDR3 coding sequence is TGCGAAAGCAGCCAGAGTAACGGATTGTATGGAAACACCATATATTTT. Protein sequence: CESSQSNGLYGNTIYF.

The chain recombines TRBV21-1 with TRBJ1-4; no DNA check was done on the table's D call, TRBD1. TRBV21-1 is a known pseudogene. This CDR3 spans 17 amino acids. The CDR3 coding sequence is TGTGCCAGCAGCAAAGCTCGGGGGATAGGGGAAAATGAAAAACTGCCTTTT. This sequence encodes CASSKARGIGENEKLPF.

Concerning this clonotype itself: The junction and the germline gene differ at one end; a read error may be behind it. The chain recombines TRBV5-5 with TRBJ2-1; 8 nucleotides match TRBD1. CDR1 is SGHKS and CDR2 is YYEKEE in the germline V gene (reference sequence). The CDR3 runs 14 residues. The CDR3 is CAAALDRVPTMSSF. The CDR3 bases are TGTGCAGCAGCCCTGGACAGGGTTCCTACAATGAGCAGTTTC.

This clonotype has only a few counts. The V gene is TRBV7-6, the J gene TRBJ2-1; TRBD2 matches 12 bases. CDR3 size: 19 residues. With V trimmed by 1 base and J by 2 bases, 9 bases remained unmatched. From germline, CDR1 is SGHVS and CDR2 FNYEAQ. This chain's CDR3 is CASSLGLAGEGPPYNEQFF. CDR3 bases: TGTGCCAGCAGCTTAGGACTAGCGGGAGAGGGGCCTCCCTACAATGAGCAGTTCTTC.

Regarding this clonotype: The junction departs from germline at one end; a sequencing error may be responsible. The genes are TRBV19 and TRBJ2-3; TRBD2 is a possible D gene (6 bases). CDR1 and CDR2 (germline): LNHDA, SQIVND (reference sequence). This CDR3 region has 15 residues. This CDR3 is CTSSINWEVEDTQYF. DNA of the CDR3: TGTACCAGTAGTATAAATTGGGAGGTTGAGGATACGCAGTATTTT.

This clonotype was seen a handful of times. It is likely a read error, because the conserved phenylalanine at the end of the CDR3 is missing. The V and J genes are TRBV11-2 and TRBJ2-1; D gene uncertain. CDR3 length: 14 amino acids. Trimming stripped 2 bases from V and 11 bases from J, with 16 bases between. Germline-derived CDR1 and CDR2 are SGHAT and FQNNGV. The CDR3 DNA reads TGTGCCAGCAGCTTATACCGGCAAGTTAGTAAGCAGTTCTAC. Translated, it gives CASSLYRQVSKQFY.

Points on this clonotype: Germline and junction disagree at one end, which may indicate a read error. The chain uses TRBV5-1 and TRBJ1-3; no clear D. Germline CDR1 SGHRS, CDR2 YFSETQ. The CDR3 contains 15 residues. This CDR3 reads CASSQSRNTGNTVYF. CDR3 DNA: TGCGCCAGCAGCCAAAGCAGGAATACTGGGAACACCGTATATTTT.

Of note for this clonotype: Lacking the conserved final phenylalanine or tryptophan, this CDR3 likely reflects a read error. The chain links TRBV24-1 to TRBJ2-6; the D gene could be TRBD1 or TRBD2 (5 bases each). The CDR3 length is 15 residues. Trimming stripped 4 bases from V and 9 bases from J, with 15 bases between. The germline gives CDR1 KGHDR, CDR2 SFDVKD. CDR3: CATSDPRGPGNVLTL. Here the CDR3 DNA reads TGTGCCACCAGTGACCCGAGGGGTCCTGGCAACGTCCTGACTCTC.

The V gene is TRBV24-1, the J gene TRBJ2-2; D unresolved. Germline values: CDR1 KGHDR, CDR2 SFDVKD. The CDR3 runs to 13 residues. The CDR3 nucleotides read TGTACCGTCCATTCCCCGAACACCGGGGAGCTGTTTTTT. Amino acid sequence: CTVHSPNTGELFF.